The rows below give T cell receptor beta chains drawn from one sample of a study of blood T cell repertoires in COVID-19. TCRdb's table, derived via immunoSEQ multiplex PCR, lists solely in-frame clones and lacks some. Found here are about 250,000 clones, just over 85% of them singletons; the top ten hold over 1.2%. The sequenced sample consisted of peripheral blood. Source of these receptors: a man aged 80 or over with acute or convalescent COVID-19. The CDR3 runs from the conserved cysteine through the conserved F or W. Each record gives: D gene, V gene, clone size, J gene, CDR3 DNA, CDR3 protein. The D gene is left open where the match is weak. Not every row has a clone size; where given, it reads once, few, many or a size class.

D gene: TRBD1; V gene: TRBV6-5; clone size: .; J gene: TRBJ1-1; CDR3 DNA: TGTGCCAGCAGTTGGACAGGGGGGGACACTGAAGCTTTCTTT; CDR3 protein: CASSWTGGDTEAFF
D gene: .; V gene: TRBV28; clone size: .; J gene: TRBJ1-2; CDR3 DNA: TGTGCCAGCAGCCCAGCAGGGGACTATGGCTACACCTTC; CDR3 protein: CASSPAGDYGYTF
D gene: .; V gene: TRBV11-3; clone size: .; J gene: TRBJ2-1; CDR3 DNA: TGTGCCAGCAGCTTAGATTCGGGAATGGAGGGTTATGAGCAGTTCTTC; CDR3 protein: CASSLDSGMEGYEQFF
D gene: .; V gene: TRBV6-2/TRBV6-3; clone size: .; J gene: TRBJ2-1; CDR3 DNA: TGTGCCAGCAGCGACGGGAGCCCCCCGGGAAATGAGCAGTTCTTC; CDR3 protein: CASSDGSPPGNEQFF
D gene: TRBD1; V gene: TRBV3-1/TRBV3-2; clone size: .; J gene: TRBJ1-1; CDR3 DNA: TGTGCCAGCGGTCATTTTAGGGGGCCCTCCGAAGCTTTCTTT; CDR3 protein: CASGHFRGPSEAFF
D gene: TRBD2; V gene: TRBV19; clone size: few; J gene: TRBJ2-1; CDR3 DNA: TGTGCCAGTAGTCCACTACGGAGCGGGAGGGCCGAGGATGAGCAGTTCTTC; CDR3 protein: CASSPLRSGRAEDEQFF
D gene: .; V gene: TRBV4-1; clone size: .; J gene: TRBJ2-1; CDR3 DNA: TGCGCCAGCAGCCAAGATTCCACGGACTTTTACAATGAGCAGTTCTTC; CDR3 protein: CASSQDSTDFYNEQFF
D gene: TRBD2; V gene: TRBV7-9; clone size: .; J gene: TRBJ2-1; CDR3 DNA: TGTGCCAGCAGCTTAAGGACTAGCGGGAGTGGGGAGCAGTTCTTC; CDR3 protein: CASSLRTSGSGEQFF
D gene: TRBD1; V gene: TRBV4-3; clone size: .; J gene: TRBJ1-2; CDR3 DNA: TGCGCCAGCAGCCAAGATGGGGGACAGGCCTATGGCTACACCTTC; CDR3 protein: CASSQDGGQAYGYTF
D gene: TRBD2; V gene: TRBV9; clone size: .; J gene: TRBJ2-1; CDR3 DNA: TGTGCCAGCAGCGTAGCTTCGACTAGCGGGAGAGGAAACTCCTACAATGAGCAGTTCTTC; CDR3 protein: CASSVASTSGRGNSYNEQFF
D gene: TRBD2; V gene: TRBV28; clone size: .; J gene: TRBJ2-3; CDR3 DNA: TGTGCCACCACAGCGGGAGAGCCAGATACGCAGTATTTT; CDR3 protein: CATTAGEPDTQYF
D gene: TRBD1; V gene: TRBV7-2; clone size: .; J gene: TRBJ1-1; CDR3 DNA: TGTGCCAGCAGCTTAGTTGCAGGGGGGAACACTGAAGCTTTCTTT; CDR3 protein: CASSLVAGGNTEAFF
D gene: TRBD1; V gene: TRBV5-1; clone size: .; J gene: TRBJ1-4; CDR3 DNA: TGCGCCAGCAGCTTCAGGGGGTTTAATGAAAAACTGTTTTTT; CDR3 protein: CASSFRGFNEKLFF
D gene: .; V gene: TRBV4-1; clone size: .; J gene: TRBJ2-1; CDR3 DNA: TGCGCCAGCAGCCGCGGTCCCACCTACAATGAGCAGTTCTTC; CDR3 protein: CASSRGPTYNEQFF
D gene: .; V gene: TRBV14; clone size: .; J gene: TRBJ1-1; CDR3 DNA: TGTGCCAGCAGCCAGATTGTGGGGCTGGGCACTGAAGCTTTCTTT; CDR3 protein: CASSQIVGLGTEAFF
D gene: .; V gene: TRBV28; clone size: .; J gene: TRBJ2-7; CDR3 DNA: TGTGCCAGCTCGATGGAGGGCCCCTACGAGCAGTACTTC; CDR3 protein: CASSMEGPYEQYF
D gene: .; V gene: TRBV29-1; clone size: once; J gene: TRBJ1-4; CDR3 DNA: TGCAGCGTTGAAGATTCGAATCCCCCGGTAGTAATATGCCTTAATGAAAAACTGTTTTTT; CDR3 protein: CSVEDSNPPVVICLNEKLFF
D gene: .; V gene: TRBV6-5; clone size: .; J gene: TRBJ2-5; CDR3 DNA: TGTGCCAGCAGAGGCCCGGGGATTGAGACCCAGTACTTC; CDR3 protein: CASRGPGIETQYF
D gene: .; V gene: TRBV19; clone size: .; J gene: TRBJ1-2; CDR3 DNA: TGTGCCAGTAGTTTCGACATCTATGGCTACACCTTC; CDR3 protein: CASSFDIYGYTF